This T cell receptor beta chain was identified during a study of Ad26.COV2.S vaccination and SARS-CoV-2 variants. Whole-study context: Ad26.COV2.S, an intramuscular injection, was given once or twice 56 days apart.

Germline values: CDR1 MNHEY, CDR2 SVGAGI. The CDR3 has 14 amino acids. The V segment lost 7 bases and the J segment 5 bases; nucleotides outside the gene matches: 8. Generated by immunoSEQ multiplex PCR, the TCRdb table keeps only in-frame clones and is missing some. The sample has some 290,000 clones, roughly 86% seen once. Treatment defined: 19 received Ad26.COV2.S at low or high dose, single or two shots; 5 received placebo; per-sample allocation not given. Material that was analyzed had been drawn on day 63 after the first vaccine or placebo injection. An Ad26 vector was used to express Wuhan-strain SARS-CoV-2 spike as the vaccine.

The material was peripheral blood, obtained in a trial of Ad26.COV2.S vaccine versus placebo. This chain connects TRBV6-5 to TRBJ1-5; 7 bases agree with TRBD1. This TCR came from a person between 18 and 59 years old who received the Ad26.COV2.S COVID-19 vaccine or a placebo. Here the CDR3 reads CASTLQGIYQPQHF. CDR3 bases: TGTGCCAGCACCTTACAGGGGATCTATCAGCCCCAGCATTTT.